What follows describes a single T cell receptor (beta chain). Its antigen remains unidentified. Base qualities were left out, and no much larger clone turns up one base away. The sample comes from a study of blood T cell repertoires in COVID-19 (TCRdb year 2020). A note on the overall study: Collaborator samples came from the United States, Italy and Spain and covered acute and convalescent phases of COVID-19. The samples were drawn from the first 160 participants of the ongoing ImmuneRACE study and from under 1,500 subjects provided by 6 global collaborators. Where available, HLA class I and class II types were taken from metadata supplied by the sample provider and were not determined by assay-based typing. A de-identified subject ID, COVID-19 status, age in years and sex were almost always included in the sample metadata. Deeply sampled blood TCRbeta repertoires from subjects exposed to, actively infected with, or recovered from COVID-19 were included in the dataset. The repertoires were released in a freely available public database intended as a resource for research on the immune response to SARS-CoV-2. The material from the prospective study consisted of cDNA or gDNA derived from T cells, B-cell-depleted T cells, or PBMCs. General findings and caveats noted by the study authors: How much clinical and demographic metadata was included differed by source and by participant, and the metadata was provided uncurated.

The germline V gene yields SGHRS for CDR1 and YFSETQ for CDR2. The CDR3 runs 13 residues from the cysteine to the phenylalanine. The DNA shown is the 39-base CDR3, in frame from base 1. Trimming costs V 3 bases and J 7 bases, and their ends lie 10 bases apart. The collaborating institutions used their own protocols to collect whole blood in K2EDTA tubes. For TCRbeta analysis, collaborators shipped samples in one of three forms: frozen whole blood, isolated PBMCs, or DNA extracted from either of those sample types. TCRbeta CDR3 regions were amplified from genomic DNA using the immunoSEQ Assay, a bias-controlled multiplex PCR. For the original study's pipeline: Within the assay, amplification of reference gene primers was used to estimate how many nucleated cells each sample contained. Sequence reads were collapsed and filtered to measure the absolute abundance of every unique TCRbeta CDR3 rearrangement. Productive Simpson clonality was computed per sample as the square root of Simpson's diversity index over productive rearrangements. The clones in this table, taken by TCRdb from immuneACCESS, are in-frame only. Not every clone is retained; where verified, under half of the shortfall comes from an unresolved V gene, and the cause of the rest is unknown. V and J calls and clone size are as listed in that table; D and trimming were resolved from the DNA. The sample profile shows tens of thousands of clones; 89% of them were found once. Of the sample, approximately 5% falls within the top ten clones.

The chain is encoded by TRBV5-1 joined to TRBJ2-2; the D gene is perhaps TRBD2, on 5 matching bases. Material for sequencing was peripheral blood. The sequence was collected from a woman aged 45 to 65 with active COVID-19. The CDR3 reads CASSSDGVGELFF. The DNA is TGCGCCAGCAGCTCGGACGGGGTCGGGGAGCTGTTTTTT.